This is a list of T cell receptor beta chains from one sample in a study of shared clonotypes between healthy human individuals. The assay was immunoSEQ multiplex PCR, and TCRdb's table has in-frame clones only and misses some. The profile covers roughly 650,000 clones, with approximately 96% appearing a single time and 0.11% taken by the ten largest. Sequenced material: naive CD8+ T cells sorted from blood. These receptors originate from a woman aged 30 to 39 in good health. The CDR3 runs from the conserved cysteine through the conserved F or W. The D gene is left open where the match is weak. Not every row has a clone size; where given, it reads once, few, many or a size class.

CDR3aa,CDR3nt,d_gene,v_gene,j_gene,abundance
CASSLGEGAGNQPQHF,TGTGCCAGCAGTCTTGGAGAGGGGGCAGGCAATCAGCCCCAGCATTTT,TRBD1,TRBV6-6,TRBJ1-5,.
CASSLSWDTDTQYF,TGTGCCAGCAGCTTATCATGGGATACAGATACGCAGTATTTT,.,TRBV7-2,TRBJ2-3,once
CASSSSRGIAYEQYF,TGTGCCAGCAGCTCCTCGCGCGGGATAGCCTACGAGCAGTACTTC,.,TRBV7-2,TRBJ2-7,.
CASGDWSSYEQYF,TGTGCCAGCGGAGATTGGAGCTCCTACGAGCAGTACTTC,.,TRBV6-1,TRBJ2-7,.
CASSSLGAVGGGELFF,TGTGCCAGCAGCTCTTTAGGGGCGGTGGGCGGGGGGGAGCTGTTTTTT,.,TRBV27,TRBJ2-2,.
CASSLVYDREQFF,TGTGCCAGCAGCTTGGTCTACGACCGTGAGCAGTTCTTC,.,TRBV5-4,TRBJ2-1,.
CASKLRTVLSNQPQHF,TGTGCCAGTAAACTCAGGACGGTCCTTTCCAATCAGCCCCAGCATTTT,.,TRBV19,TRBJ1-5,.
CASSHDGSYNNEQFF,TGTGCCAGCAGCCACGACGGGAGCTATAACAATGAGCAGTTCTTC,.,TRBV14,TRBJ2-1,.
CASSTADSGMNQPQHF,TGTGCCAGCAGTACCGCCGACAGCGGGATGAATCAGCCCCAGCATTTT,.,TRBV27,TRBJ1-5,.
CASSLGLHQPQHF,TGTGCCAGCAGCCTCGGGCTTCATCAGCCCCAGCATTTT,.,TRBV28,TRBJ1-5,once
CASTAEGLGANVLTF,TGTGCCAGTACCGCGGAGGGGTTGGGGGCCAACGTCCTGACTTTC,.,TRBV19,TRBJ2-6,.
CASREGLADSYEQYF,TGCGCCAGCAGAGAAGGACTAGCGGACTCCTACGAGCAGTACTTC,TRBD2,TRBV5-1,TRBJ2-7,.
CATSSNRGTENTIYF,TGTGCCACCAGCAGTAACCGAGGGACAGAAAACACCATATATTTT,TRBD1,TRBV15,TRBJ1-3,.
CASSHLGVDSPQHF,TGTGCCAGCAGTCACCTCGGGGTGGATTCGCCCCAGCATTTT,.,TRBV27,TRBJ1-5,.